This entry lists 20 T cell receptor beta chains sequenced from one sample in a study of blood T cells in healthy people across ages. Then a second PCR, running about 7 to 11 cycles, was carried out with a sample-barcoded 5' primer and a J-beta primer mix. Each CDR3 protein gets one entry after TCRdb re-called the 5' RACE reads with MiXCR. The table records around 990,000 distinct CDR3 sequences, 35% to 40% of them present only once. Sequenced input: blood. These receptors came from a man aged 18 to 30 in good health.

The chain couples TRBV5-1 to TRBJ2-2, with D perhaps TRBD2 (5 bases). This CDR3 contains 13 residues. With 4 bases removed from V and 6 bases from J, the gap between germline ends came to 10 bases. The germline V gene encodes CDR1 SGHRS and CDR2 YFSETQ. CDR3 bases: TGCGCCAGCAGCACGGGATTACCCGGGGAGCTGTTTTTT. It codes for CASSTGLPGELFF.

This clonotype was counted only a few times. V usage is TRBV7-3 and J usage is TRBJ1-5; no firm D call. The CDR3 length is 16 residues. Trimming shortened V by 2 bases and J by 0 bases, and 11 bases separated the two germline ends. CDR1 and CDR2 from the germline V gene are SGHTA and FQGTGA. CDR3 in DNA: TGTGCCAGCAGCTTATTTACAGTATATAGCAATCAGCCCCAGCATTTT. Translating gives CASSLFTVYSNQPQHF. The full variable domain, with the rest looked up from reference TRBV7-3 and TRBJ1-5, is GAGVSQTPSNKVTEKGKYVELRCDPISGHTALYWYRQSLGQGPEFLIYFQGTGAADDSGLPNDRFFAVRPEGSVSTLKIQRTERGDSAVYLCASSLFTVYSNQPQHFGDGTRLSIL.

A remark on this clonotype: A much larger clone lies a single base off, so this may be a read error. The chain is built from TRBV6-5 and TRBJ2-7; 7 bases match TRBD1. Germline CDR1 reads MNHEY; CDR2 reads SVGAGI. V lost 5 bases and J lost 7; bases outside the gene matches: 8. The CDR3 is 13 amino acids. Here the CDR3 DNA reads TGTGCCAGCAGTAAAGGGACAGACAATGAGCAGTACTTC. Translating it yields CASSKGTDNEQYF.

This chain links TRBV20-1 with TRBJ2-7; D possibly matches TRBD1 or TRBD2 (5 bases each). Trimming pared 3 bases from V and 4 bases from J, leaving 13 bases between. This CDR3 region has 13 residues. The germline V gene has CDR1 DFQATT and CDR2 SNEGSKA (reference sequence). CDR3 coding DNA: TGCAGTGCTAGCGGGGACCCCTTTTACGAGCAGTACTTC. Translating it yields CSASGDPFYEQYF.

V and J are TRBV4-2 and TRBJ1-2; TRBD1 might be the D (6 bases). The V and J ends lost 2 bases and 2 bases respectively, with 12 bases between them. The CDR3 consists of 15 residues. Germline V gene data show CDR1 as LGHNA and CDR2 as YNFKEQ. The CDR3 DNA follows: TGTGCCAGCAGCCAACGGACAGAGAGAAACTATGGCTACACCTTC. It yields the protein CASSQRTERNYGYTF.

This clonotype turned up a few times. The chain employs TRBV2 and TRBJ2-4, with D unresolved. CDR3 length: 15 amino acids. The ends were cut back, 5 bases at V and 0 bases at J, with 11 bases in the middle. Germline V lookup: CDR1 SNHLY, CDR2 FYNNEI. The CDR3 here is CASSSTRLAKNIQYF. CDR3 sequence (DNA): TGTGCCAGCAGTTCGACACGACTAGCCAAAAACATTCAGTACTTC.

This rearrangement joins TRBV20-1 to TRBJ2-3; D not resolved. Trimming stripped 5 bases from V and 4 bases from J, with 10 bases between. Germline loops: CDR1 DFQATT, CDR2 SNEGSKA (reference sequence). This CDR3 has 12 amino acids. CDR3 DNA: TGCAGTGCTCAAGAGCAGTCAGATACGCAGTATTTT. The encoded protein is CSAQEQSDTQYF.

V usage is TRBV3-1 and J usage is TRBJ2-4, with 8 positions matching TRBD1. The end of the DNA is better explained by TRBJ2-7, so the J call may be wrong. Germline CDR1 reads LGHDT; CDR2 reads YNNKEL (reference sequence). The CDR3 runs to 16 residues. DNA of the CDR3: TGTGCCAGCAGCCAAGGATGGACAGGGAGTTCCTACGAGCAGTACTTC. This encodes CASSQGWTGSSYEQYF.

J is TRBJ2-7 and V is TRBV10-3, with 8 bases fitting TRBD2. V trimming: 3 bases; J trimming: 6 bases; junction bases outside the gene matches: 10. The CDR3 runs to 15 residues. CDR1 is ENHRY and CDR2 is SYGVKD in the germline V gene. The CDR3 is CAISEGRTSRSEQYF. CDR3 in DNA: TGTGCCATCAGTGAAGGAAGGACTAGCAGGTCCGAGCAGTACTTC.

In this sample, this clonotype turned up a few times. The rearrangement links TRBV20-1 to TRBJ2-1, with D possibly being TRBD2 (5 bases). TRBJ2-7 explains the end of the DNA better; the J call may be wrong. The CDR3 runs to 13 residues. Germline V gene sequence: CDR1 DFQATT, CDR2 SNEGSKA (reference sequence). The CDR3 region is CSARGSAYNEQYF. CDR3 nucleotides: TGCAGTGCTAGAGGTAGCGCCTACAATGAGCAGTACTTC.

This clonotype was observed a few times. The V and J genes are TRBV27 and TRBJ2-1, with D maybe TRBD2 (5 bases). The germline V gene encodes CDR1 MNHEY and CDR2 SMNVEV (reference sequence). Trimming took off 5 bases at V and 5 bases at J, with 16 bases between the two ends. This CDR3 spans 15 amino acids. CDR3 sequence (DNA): TGTGCCAGCAGTCCCACTGCCCGGGGAAACAATGAGCAGTTCTTC. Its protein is CASSPTARGNNEQFF.

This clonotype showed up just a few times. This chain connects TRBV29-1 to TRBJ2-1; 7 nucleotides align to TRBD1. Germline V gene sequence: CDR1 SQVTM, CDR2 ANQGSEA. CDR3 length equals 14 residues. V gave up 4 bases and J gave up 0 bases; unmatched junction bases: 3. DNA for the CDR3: TGCAGCGTTGCGGGACAGAGCTCCTACAATGAGCAGTTCTTC. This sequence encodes CSVAGQSSYNEQFF.

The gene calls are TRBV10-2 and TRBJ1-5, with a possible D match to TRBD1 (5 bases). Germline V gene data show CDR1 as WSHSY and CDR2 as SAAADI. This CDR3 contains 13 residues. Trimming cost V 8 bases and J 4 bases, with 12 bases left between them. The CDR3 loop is CASGGAFNQPQHF. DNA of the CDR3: TGCGCCAGCGGCGGGGCCTTTAATCAGCCCCAGCATTTT.

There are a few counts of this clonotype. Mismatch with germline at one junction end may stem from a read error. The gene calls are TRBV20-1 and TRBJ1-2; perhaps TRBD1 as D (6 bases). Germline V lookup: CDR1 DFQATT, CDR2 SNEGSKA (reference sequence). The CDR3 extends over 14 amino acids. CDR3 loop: CSARDFQGLYGYTF. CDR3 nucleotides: TGCAGTGCTAGAGATTTCCAGGGGCTCTATGGTTACACCTTC.

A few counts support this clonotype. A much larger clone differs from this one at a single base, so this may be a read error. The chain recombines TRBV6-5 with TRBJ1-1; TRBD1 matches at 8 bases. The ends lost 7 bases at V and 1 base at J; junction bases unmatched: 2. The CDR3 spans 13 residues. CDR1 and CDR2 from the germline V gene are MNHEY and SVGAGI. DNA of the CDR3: TGTGCCAGCACCGGGACAGGGAACACTGAAGCTTTCTTT. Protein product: CASTGTGNTEAFF.

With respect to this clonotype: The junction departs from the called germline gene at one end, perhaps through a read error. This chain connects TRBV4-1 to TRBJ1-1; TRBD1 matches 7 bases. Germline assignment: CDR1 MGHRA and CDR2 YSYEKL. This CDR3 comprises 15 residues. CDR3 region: CASGQETGENTEAFF. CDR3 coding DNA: TGCGCCAGCGGCCAAGAAACAGGGGAGAACACTGAAGCTTTCTTT.

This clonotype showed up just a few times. CDR3 DNA: TGCAGCGTTCTGGCAGCCATGAACACTGAAGCTTTCTTT. Protein: CSVLAAMNTEAFF. The V and J genes are TRBV29-1 and TRBJ1-1; D unclear. The CDR3 covers 13 residues. In germline, CDR1 is SQVTM, CDR2 ANQGSEA. The V gene lost 5 bases and the J gene lost 0 bases, with 10 bases spanning the gap.

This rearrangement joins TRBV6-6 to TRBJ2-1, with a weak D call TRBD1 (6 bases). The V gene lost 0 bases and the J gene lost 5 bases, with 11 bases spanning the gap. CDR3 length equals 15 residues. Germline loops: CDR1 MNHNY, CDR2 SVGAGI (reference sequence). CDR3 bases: TGTGCCAGCAGTTACTCAAGGGGGTCGGACAATGAGCAGTTCTTC. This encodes CASSYSRGSDNEQFF.

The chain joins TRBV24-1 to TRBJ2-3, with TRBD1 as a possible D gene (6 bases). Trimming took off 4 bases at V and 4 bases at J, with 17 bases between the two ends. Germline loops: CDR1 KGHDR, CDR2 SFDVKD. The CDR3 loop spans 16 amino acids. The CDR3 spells CATSDNAQGRADTQYF. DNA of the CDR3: TGTGCCACCAGTGACAACGCACAGGGAAGAGCAGATACGCAGTATTTT.

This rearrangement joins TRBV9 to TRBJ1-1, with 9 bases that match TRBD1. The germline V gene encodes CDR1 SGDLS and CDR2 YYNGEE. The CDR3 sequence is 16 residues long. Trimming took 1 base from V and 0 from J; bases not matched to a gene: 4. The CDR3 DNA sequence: TGTGCCAGCAGCGTATCCCGGACAGGGGTGAACACTGAAGCTTTCTTT. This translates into CASSVSRTGVNTEAFF.